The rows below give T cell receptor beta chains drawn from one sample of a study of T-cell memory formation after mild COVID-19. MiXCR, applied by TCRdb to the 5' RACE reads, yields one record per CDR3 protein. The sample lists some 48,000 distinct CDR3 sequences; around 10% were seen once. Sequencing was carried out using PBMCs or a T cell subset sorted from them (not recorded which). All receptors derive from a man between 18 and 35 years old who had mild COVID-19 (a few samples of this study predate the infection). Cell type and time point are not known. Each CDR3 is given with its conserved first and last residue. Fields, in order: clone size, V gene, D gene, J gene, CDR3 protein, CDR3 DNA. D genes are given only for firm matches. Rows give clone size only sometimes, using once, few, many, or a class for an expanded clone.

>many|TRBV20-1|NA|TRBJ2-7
CSARTAAYEQYF
TGCAGTGCTAGGACAGCTGCCTACGAGCAGTACTTC
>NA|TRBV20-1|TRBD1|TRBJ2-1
CSAAQGGEQFF
TGCAGTGCTGCACAGGGGGGTGAGCAGTTCTTC
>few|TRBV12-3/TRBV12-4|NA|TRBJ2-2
CASSFSGKIGELFF
TGTGCCAGCAGTTTTTCAGGGAAGATCGGGGAGCTGTTTTTT
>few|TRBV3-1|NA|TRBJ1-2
CASSRSPKTGSANYGYTF
TGTGCCAGCAGTCGATCCCCCAAAACAGGGTCGGCTAACTATGGCTACACCTTC
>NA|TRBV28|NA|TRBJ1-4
CASSSPGDNEKLFF
TGTGCCAGCAGTTCTCCGGGGGATAATGAAAAACTGTTTTTT
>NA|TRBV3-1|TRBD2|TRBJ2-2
CASSPRLAVNTGELFF
TGTGCCAGCAGTCCCAGACTAGCGGTAAACACCGGGGAGCTGTTTTTT
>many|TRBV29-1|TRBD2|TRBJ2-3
CSVVGGGAVDTQYF
TGCAGCGTTGTGGGCGGGGGGGCAGTAGATACGCAGTATTTT
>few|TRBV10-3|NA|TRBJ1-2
CAISESSTVYGYTF
TGTGCCATCAGTGAGTCGTCGACGGTCTATGGCTACACCTTC
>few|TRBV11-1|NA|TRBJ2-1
CASSLSPSAALYNEQFF
TGTGCCAGCAGCTTATCACCATCCGCGGCTTTATACAATGAGCAGTTCTTC
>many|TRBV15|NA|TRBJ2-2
CATSREGTELFF
TGTGCCACCAGCAGAGAGGGGACGGAGCTGTTTTTT
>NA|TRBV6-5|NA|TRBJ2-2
CASSETGGELFF
TGTGCCAGCAGTGAGACAGGAGGGGAGCTGTTTTTT
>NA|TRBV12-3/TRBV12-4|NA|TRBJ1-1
CASSAQGRGVLMNTEAFF
TGTGCCAGCAGCGCGCAGGGGAGGGGAGTCCTCATGAACACTGAAGCTTTCTTT
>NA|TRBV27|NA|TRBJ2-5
CASSPRLLQETQYF
TGTGCCAGCAGTCCCAGACTACTACAAGAGACCCAGTACTTC
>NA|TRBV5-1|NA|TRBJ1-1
CASSVDGDTEAFF
TGCGCCAGCAGCGTCGACGGGGACACTGAAGCTTTCTTT
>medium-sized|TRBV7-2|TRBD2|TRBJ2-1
CASSPGLAGNNEQFF
TGTGCCAGCAGCCCCGGACTAGCGGGGAACAATGAGCAGTTCTTC
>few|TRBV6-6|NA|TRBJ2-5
CASGVGRLQETQYF
TGTGCCAGCGGCGTAGGACGACTACAAGAGACCCAGTACTTC
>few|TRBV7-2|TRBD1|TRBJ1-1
CASSYTGATEAFF
TGTGCCAGCAGCTATACAGGGGCCACTGAAGCTTTCTTT
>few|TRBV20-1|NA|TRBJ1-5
CSARGWAGDQPQHF
TGCAGTGCTAGAGGGTGGGCAGGGGATCAGCCCCAGCATTTT
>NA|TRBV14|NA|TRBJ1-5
CASSPRRGNQPQHF
TGTGCCAGCAGCCCGAGACGTGGCAATCAGCCCCAGCATTTT
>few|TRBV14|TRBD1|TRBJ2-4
CASSQGQGTLGYF
TGTGCCAGCAGCCAAGGACAGGGCACCCTCGGATACTTC
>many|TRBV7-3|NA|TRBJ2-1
CASSLQPGNEQFF
TGTGCCAGCAGCTTACAACCAGGGAATGAGCAGTTCTTC
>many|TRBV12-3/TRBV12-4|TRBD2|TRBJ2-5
CASNRLAGETQYF
TGTGCCAGCAACCGGCTAGCGGGGGAGACCCAGTACTTC
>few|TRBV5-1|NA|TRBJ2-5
CASSLALNGQETQYF
TGCGCCAGCAGCTTGGCCTTGAACGGCCAAGAGACCCAGTACTTC
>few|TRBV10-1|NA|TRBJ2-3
CASSAQRADTQYF
TGCGCCAGCAGTGCCCAGAGGGCAGATACGCAGTATTTT
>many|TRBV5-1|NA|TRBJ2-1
CASSSGGRGPYNEQFF
TGCGCCAGCAGCTCGGGGGGCCGGGGGCCCTACAATGAGCAGTTCTTC
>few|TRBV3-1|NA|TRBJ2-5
CASSLRQAAGETQYF
TGTGCCAGCAGCCTACGACAGGCTGCCGGGGAGACCCAGTACTTC
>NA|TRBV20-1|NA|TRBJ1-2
CSARVGENYGYTF
TGCAGTGCTAGAGTTGGAGAAAACTATGGCTACACCTTC
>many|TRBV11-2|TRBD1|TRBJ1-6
CASTPEGQGGLSPLHF
TGTGCCAGCACCCCGGAAGGACAGGGAGGACTCTCACCCCTCCACTTT
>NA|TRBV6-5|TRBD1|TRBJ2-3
CASSRGQASTDTQYF
TGTGCCAGCAGTAGGGGACAGGCTAGCACAGATACGCAGTATTTT
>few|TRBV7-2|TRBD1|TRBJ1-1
CASSRQGAVNTEAFF
TGTGCCAGCAGTCGACAGGGGGCAGTGAACACTGAAGCTTTCTTT
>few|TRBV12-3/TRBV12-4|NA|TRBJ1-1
CASSLGRGQMAFF
TGTGCCAGCAGTTTGGGCAGGGGACAAATGGCTTTCTTT